The next 31 T cell receptor beta chains were all read from a single sample in a study of shared clonotypes between healthy human individuals. Clones were read by immunoSEQ multiplex PCR, and TCRdb kept only the in-frame ones, dropping some. The repertoire holds about 2 million clones, with roughly 94% as singletons. The sample taken for sequencing was naive CD4+ T cells sorted from blood. Subset in this sample: CD45RA+ positively selected. These receptors were collected from a man aged 18 to 30 in good health.

The V call is TRBV5-6, the J call TRBJ2-7, with D tentatively TRBD1 (5 bases). V was pared by 3 bases and J by 0 bases, with 13 bases between. There are 15 residues in the CDR3. Per the germline V gene, CDR1 is SGHDT and CDR2 is YYEEEE. CDR3 nucleotide sequence: TGTGCCAGCAGCTCCCTGAGACAGCTCTCCTACGAGCAGTACTTC. Translating gives CASSSLRQLSYEQYF.

J is TRBJ2-7 and V is TRBV28; D possibly corresponds to TRBD2 (5 bases). The V end lost 2 bases, the J end lost 3 bases, and 14 bases lay between the germline ends. This CDR3 spans 15 amino acids. CDR1 MDHEN and CDR2 SYDVKM come from the germline V gene. CDR3 sequence reads: CASSLGGFPGYEQYF. CDR3 bases: TGTGCCAGCAGTTTAGGAGGTTTTCCGGGCTACGAGCAGTACTTC.

This clone showed up just a few times. The chain links TRBV19 to TRBJ1-6; a possible D gene is TRBD1 (5 bases). V lost 5 bases to trimming and J lost 9 bases, with 14 bases between them. The CDR3 consists of 14 residues. The germline V gene has CDR1 LNHDA and CDR2 SQIVND (reference sequence). The CDR3 DNA is TGTGCCAGTAGTGGGACTCCGGAGGGTTCACCCCTCCACTTT. It is translated as CASSGTPEGSPLHF.

The sample holds one count of this clone. The chain uses TRBV7-9 and TRBJ2-3; 9 bases map to TRBD2. V shed 5 bases, J shed 0 bases, and the junction held 6 bases outside the gene matches. The CDR3 extends over 16 amino acids. CDR1 is SEHNR, CDR2 FQNEAQ, per germline (reference sequence). This CDR3 is CASSPGLAPSTDTQYF. The CDR3 nucleotides read TGTGCCAGCAGCCCGGGACTAGCTCCTAGCACAGATACGCAGTATTTT.

This clone has only one observation. The chain uses TRBV27 and TRBJ2-7, with TRBD1 matching over 11 bases. This CDR3 region has 14 residues. Germline CDR1 reads MNHEY; CDR2 reads SMNVEV (reference sequence). V dropped 5 bases and J dropped 4; count of bases not matched to a gene: 4. CDR3 sequence reads: CASSADRGLYEQYF. The CDR3 nucleotides are TGTGCCAGCAGTGCGGACAGGGGGCTATACGAGCAGTACTTC.

J is TRBJ2-1 and V is TRBV6-4, with D perhaps matching TRBD1 or TRBD2 (5 bases each). Trimming stripped 2 bases from V and 6 bases from J, with 17 bases between. The CDR3 has 16 amino acids. CDR1 and CDR2 from the germline V gene are MRHNA and SNTAGT. The CDR3 loop reads CASSDQGTISTNEQFF. For the CDR3, the DNA is TGTGCCAGCAGTGACCAAGGGACCATCTCTACCAATGAGCAGTTCTTC.

This clone was detected once. The J gene is TRBJ2-2, the V gene TRBV7-2; TRBD2 is a possible D gene (5 bases). V gave up 5 bases and J gave up 4 bases, with 14 bases separating them. The CDR3 has 15 residues. The germline gives CDR1 SGHTA, CDR2 FQGNSA. The CDR3 sequence is CASSPSGLGTGELFF. The CDR3 nucleotides read TGTGCCAGCAGCCCCTCGGGGTTGGGCACCGGGGAGCTGTTTTTT.

CDR3 residues: CASGGRQGGYEQYF. DNA of the CDR3: TGTGCCAGCGGGGGTAGACAGGGAGGCTACGAGCAGTACTTC. The chain is built from TRBV6-5 and TRBJ2-5; maybe TRBD1 (7 bases). The J call may be wrong; the DNA end is better matched by TRBJ2-7. CDR3 length: 14 residues. Germline CDR1 and CDR2: MNHEY and SVGAGI.

As regards this clone: The sample has other DNA sequences that encode this CDR3 too. The V call is TRBV30, the J call TRBJ2-3; maybe TRBD2 (6 bases). Trimming left V 1 base short and J 1 base short, with 9 bases between. CDR1 GTSNPN and CDR2 SVGIG come from the germline V gene (reference sequence). CDR3 size: 14 residues. As DNA, the CDR3 is TGTGCCTGGAGTGGCCGCGGGGGCACAGATACGCAGTATTTT. Translation: CAWSGRGGTDTQYF.

The chain is built from TRBV4-2 and TRBJ2-7, with D perhaps TRBD1 or TRBD2 (5 bases each). The CDR3 is made up of 14 amino acids. Trimming took off 1 base at V and 0 bases at J, with 7 bases between the two ends. CDR1 and CDR2 from the germline V gene are LGHNA and YNFKEQ. The CDR3 bases are TGTGCCAGCAGCCAAGGGGGACCCTCCTACGAGCAGTACTTC. Translating gives CASSQGGPSYEQYF.

This rearrangement joins TRBV28 to TRBJ1-5; a weak D match, TRBD1 (5 bases). The CDR3 is 14 residues long. V gave up 6 bases and J gave up 0 bases, with 9 bases separating them. The germline gives CDR1 MDHEN, CDR2 SYDVKM. CDR3 sequence (DNA): TGTGCCAGCAGCCTGGGGCGTAGCAATCAGCCCCAGCATTTT. Translation: CASSLGRSNQPQHF.

For this clone: This sample also contains other DNA sequences that code for the same CDR3. The chain has TRBV10-1 and TRBJ2-3; D not resolved. CDR1 and CDR2 (germline): WNHNN, SYGVQD (reference sequence). CDR3 size: 12 residues. Trimming left V 4 bases short and J 2 bases short, with 4 bases between. CDR3 residues: CASSGPTDTQYF. CDR3 coding DNA: TGCGCCAGCAGTGGACCCACAGATACGCAGTATTTT.

This clone was seen once. The CDR3, as DNA: TGTGCCAGCAGCCCCCGGGGCGGGACATCGATCTATGGCTACACCTTC. Amino acids: CASSPRGGTSIYGYTF. This chain uses TRBV7-2 with TRBJ1-2; weak D call: TRBD1 (6 bases). Germline loops: CDR1 SGHTA, CDR2 FQGNSA. This CDR3 comprises 16 residues. V was trimmed by 5 bases and J by 4 bases, leaving 20 bases between them.

The chain couples TRBV5-6 to TRBJ1-4; TRBD1 agrees at 8 bases. This CDR3 is 13 amino acids long. Per the germline V gene, CDR1 is SGHDT and CDR2 is YYEEEE. Losses at the gene ends were 7 bases for V and 4 bases for J; bases not matched to a gene: 3. CDR3 nucleotides: TGTGCCAGCCGGGACAGGCTTAATGAAAAACTGTTTTTT. It specifies CASRDRLNEKLFF.

The V and J genes are TRBV4-2 and TRBJ2-7, with 10 positions matching TRBD1. CDR1 is LGHNA, CDR2 YNFKEQ, per germline. The CDR3 has 15 amino acids. With 1 base clipped from V and 4 bases from J, the junction kept 4 bases outside the gene matches. CDR3 nucleotide sequence: TGTGCCAGCAGCCAAGCGGGACAGGGGCTATACGAGCAGTACTTC. Amino acid sequence: CASSQAGQGLYEQYF.

The chain combines TRBV29-1 with TRBJ2-7; D gene uncertain. The CDR3 spans 12 residues. Trimming shortened V by 4 bases and J by 6 bases, and 13 bases separated the two germline ends. The germline gives CDR1 SQVTM, CDR2 ANQGSEA. CDR3 nucleotide sequence: TGCAGCGTTGGGAAAAAATCCGGCGAGCAGTACTTC. This encodes CSVGKKSGEQYF.

This chain connects TRBV5-1 to TRBJ2-1; TRBD2 matches at 8 bases. The germline V gene has CDR1 SGHRS and CDR2 YFSETQ. Trimming at V came to 2 bases and at J to 2 bases, leaving 6 bases not matched to a gene. This CDR3 comprises 16 residues. For the CDR3, the DNA is TGCGCCAGCAGCTTCCCTAGCGGGCCCACCTACAATGAGCAGTTCTTC. Its protein product is CASSFPSGPTYNEQFF.

CDR3 nucleotides: TGTGCCAGCACCACTACAGGGGTCAAAGGCTACACCTTC. Translation: CASTTTGVKGYTF. The chain is built from TRBV2 and TRBJ1-2; 7 positions agree with TRBD1. Germline V CDR1 and CDR2: SNHLY, FYNNEI. The CDR3 is 13 amino acids. The J segment lost 8 bases and the V segment lost 7 bases, leaving 10 bases of the junction unmatched. Full variable domain (outside the CDR3, taken from reference TRBV2 and TRBJ1-2): EPEVTQTPSHQVTQMGQEVILRCVPISNHLYFYWYRQILGQKVEFLVSFYNNEISEKSEIFDDQFSVERPDGSNFTLKIRSTKLEDSAMYFCASTTTGVKGYTFGSGTRLTVV.

Notes on this clone: In the same sample, other DNA sequences code for this CDR3. The rearrangement joins TRBV7-9 to TRBJ2-7; tentatively, D is TRBD1 (6 bases). The CDR3 contains 13 residues. Germline CDR1 reads SEHNR; CDR2 reads FQNEAQ (reference sequence). V gave up 3 bases and J gave up 2 bases, with 8 bases separating them. The CDR3 nucleotides are TGTGCCAGCAGCTTGGGGACAACCTACGAGCAGTACTTC. This codes for CASSLGTTYEQYF.

J is TRBJ1-1 and V is TRBV2; D gene unclear. Germline-derived CDR1 and CDR2 are SNHLY and FYNNEI. The CDR3 sequence is 13 residues long. Between the trimmed V and J ends, which lost 6 bases and 7 bases, there was a span of 15 bases. The CDR3 nucleotides read TGTGCCAGCAGGACTGAAAAAATCCTTGAAGCTTTCTTT. Translated: CASRTEKILEAFF.

The V call is TRBV10-1, the J call TRBJ2-1; 10 bases are shared with TRBD2. The V and J ends lost 6 bases and 3 bases, in that order; junction bases with no gene match: 5. The V gene's germline CDR1 is WNHNN and CDR2 SYGVQD (reference sequence). The CDR3 totals 15 residues. The CDR3 DNA follows: TGCGCCAGCAGCCCCGGACTAGCGGACTACAATGAGCAGTTCTTC. Protein product: CASSPGLADYNEQFF.

The rearrangement links TRBV10-2 to TRBJ2-2, with a weak D call TRBD2 (6 bases). Trimming cost V 2 bases and J 1 base, with 11 bases left between them. CDR1 is WSHSY and CDR2 is SAAADI in the germline V gene. The CDR3 covers 16 residues. CDR3 bases: TGCGCCAGCAGTGAGGGAGGCGGGATGAACACCGGGGAGCTGTTTTTT. This translates into CASSEGGGMNTGELFF.

Note on this clone: Other nucleotide sequences in the sample specify the same CDR3. The V call is TRBV5-1, the J call TRBJ2-7; D is possibly TRBD1 or TRBD2 (5 bases each). CDR1 is SGHRS, CDR2 YFSETQ, per germline. The CDR3 length is 14 residues. Trimming took off 4 bases at V and 2 bases at J, with 13 bases between the two ends. The CDR3: CASSLGTAAYEQYF. The CDR3 bases are TGCGCCAGCAGCCTAGGGACGGCGGCCTACGAGCAGTACTTC.

This clone was detected only a few times. The CDR3 region has the DNA TGTGCCAGCTCACCCGGGGACGTCTTCTCTGGAAACACCATATATTTT. This encodes CASSPGDVFSGNTIYF. This chain uses TRBV18 with TRBJ1-3; a weak D match, TRBD1 (5 bases). V lost 3 bases, J lost 0 bases, and 12 bases lay in between. CDR1 and CDR2 (germline): KGHSH, LQKENI. The CDR3 runs 16 residues.

The J gene is TRBJ2-7, the V gene TRBV25-1, with unresolved D. The CDR3 contains 13 residues. Germline values: CDR1 MGHDK, CDR2 SYGVNS. V lost 6 bases and J lost 0, with 9 bases in between. CDR3 coding DNA: TGTGCCAGCAGCGACCTAAGCTCCTACGAGCAGTACTTC. It translates to CASSDLSSYEQYF.

V gene TRBV4-3 combines with J gene TRBJ2-7, with D uncertain. From germline, CDR1 is LGHNA and CDR2 YSLEER. The CDR3 loop spans 14 amino acids. V lost 0 bases and J lost 7, with 13 bases in between. CDR3 DNA sequence: TGCGCCAGCAGCCAAGATTTTCGGAGCCGGGAGCAGTACTTC. Protein: CASSQDFRSREQYF.

The chain recombines TRBV19 with TRBJ2-1; no firm D call. Per germline, CDR1 LNHDA and CDR2 SQIVND (reference sequence). The CDR3 sequence is 13 residues long. Trimming left V 4 bases short and J 2 bases short, with 6 bases between. The CDR3 bases are TGTGCCAGTAGTACTAATCCCTACAATGAGCAGTTCTTC. This sequence encodes CASSTNPYNEQFF.

The genes are TRBV12-5 and TRBJ2-5; TRBD2 matches at 11 bases. Germline V gene sequence: CDR1 LGHNT, CDR2 FRNRAP. The CDR3 extends over 18 amino acids. With V trimmed by 2 bases and J by 0 bases, 8 bases remained unmatched. The CDR3 region is CASGLFMTSGAYQETQYF. DNA of the CDR3: TGTGCTAGTGGTTTGTTTATGACTAGCGGGGCCTACCAAGAGACCCAGTACTTC.

With respect to this clone: A single base separates this from a much larger clone, so it may be a read error. The chain employs TRBV6-5 and TRBJ2-7; D is undetermined. This CDR3 is 14 amino acids long. CDR1 is MNHEY, CDR2 SVGAGI, per germline. V was trimmed by 2 bases and J by 2 bases, leaving 10 bases between them. CDR3 loop: CASSYQDGPYEQYF. The DNA of the CDR3 is TGTGCCAGCAGTTACCAGGACGGACCCTACGAGCAGTACTTC.

J is TRBJ1-2 and V is TRBV13, with D perhaps TRBD1 (5 bases). Germline-derived CDR1 and CDR2 are PRHDT and FYEKMQ (reference sequence). This CDR3 spans 16 amino acids. Trimming left V 5 bases short and J 8 bases short, with 24 bases between. CDR3 amino acids: CASSALLPGGDRGYTF. CDR3 DNA: TGTGCCAGCAGCGCCTTGCTACCTGGGGGGGATCGCGGCTACACCTTC. The variable domain in full, completed from reference TRBV13 and TRBJ1-2, reads AAGVIQSPRHLIKEKRETATLKCYPIPRHDTVYWYQQGPGQDPQFLISFYEKMQSDKGSIPDRFSAQQFSDYHSELNMSSLELGDSALYFCASSALLPGGDRGYTFGSGTRLTVV.

CDR3 nucleotide sequence: TGCGCCAGCAGCAGAACTGACCCGAAAGAGACCCAGTACTTC. It translates to CASSRTDPKETQYF. V usage is TRBV5-1 and J usage is TRBJ2-5; D not resolved. This CDR3 spans 14 amino acids. Germline V gene data show CDR1 as SGHRS and CDR2 as YFSETQ. V was pared by 4 bases and J by 3 bases, with 13 bases between.